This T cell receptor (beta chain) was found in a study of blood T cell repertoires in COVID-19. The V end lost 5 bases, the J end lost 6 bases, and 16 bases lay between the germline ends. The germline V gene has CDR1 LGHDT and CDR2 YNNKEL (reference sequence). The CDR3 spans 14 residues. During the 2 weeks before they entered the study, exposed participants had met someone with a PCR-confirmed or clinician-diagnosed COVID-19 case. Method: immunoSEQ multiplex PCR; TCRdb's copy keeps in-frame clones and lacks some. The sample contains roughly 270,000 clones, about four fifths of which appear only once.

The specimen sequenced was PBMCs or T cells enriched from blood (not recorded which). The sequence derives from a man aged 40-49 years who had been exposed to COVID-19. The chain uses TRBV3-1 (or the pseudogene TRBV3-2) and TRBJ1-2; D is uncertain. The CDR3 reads CASSSQGIGDGYTF. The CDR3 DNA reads TGTGCCAGCAGCTCGCAAGGCATCGGGGATGGCTACACCTTC.